The text below deals with one TCR beta chain. There is no known antigen for this receptor. The cohort consisted of some 730 healthy bone marrow donors. All cohort members were sampled while nominally healthy, although unrecorded immune exposures were likely present. The donor was CMV seronegative and was included in the group of several hundred seronegative cohort members. A peripheral blood sample was collected from each donor, and TCR beta sequencing was performed on peripheral blood mononuclear cells. Genomic DNA was extracted from the blood cell samples with the Qiagen DNeasy Blood Extraction Kit. This sample is drawn from a study of cytomegalovirus exposure and HLA in healthy donors (dated by TCRdb to 2016 to 2017). About the full investigation: In an earlier analysis of fewer than 750 of the donors, around 300 Gb of sequence data and some 100 million unique TCR beta sequences from about 179 million T cells were reported. Donor age, sex, ethnicity and CMV serostatus were compiled together with the repertoire data. Class I and class II HLA loci were covered by the typing at four-digit resolution. High-throughput TCR immunosequencing, statistical association of individual TCRs with disease status, and machine learning were combined to predict cytomegalovirus infection status. Approximately 310 gigabases of sequencing data and 78 million or so unique TCR sequences were included in an early release covering over 600 HLA-typed donors. Among the approximately 430 genotyped donors, under 90% belonged to the genetic ancestry cluster associated with self-reported Caucasian donors. Four to six DR-DQ haplotypes were handled as single units for association and clustering, since linkage in the cohort was strong. The study aimed to test whether signatures of past pathogen exposure could be identified by cataloging public T cell receptors. Every discovery cohort repertoire had been produced on one sequencing platform. A later genetic analysis used genome-wide SNP genotypes for about 60% of the roughly 670 donors, treating that subset as a discovery cohort. An earlier analysis of 500 to 650 of the donors applied high-throughput TCR beta sequencing to assess whether each TCR beta V gene segment acted as functional or pseudogenic. A separate validation cohort of over 95 different subjects was used in addition to the roughly 670-subject first cohort. On average, around 240,000 unique TCR beta nucleotide sequences were sequenced per donor among roughly 430 genotyped donors of the cohort, with approximately 18% of those sequences being non-productive. To study patterns of TCR occurrence, a later analysis re-analyzed previously published TCR beta repertoires from 700 or so donors and added high-resolution HLA genotyping. Rather than drawing on any new phenotypic data, the later analysis identified candidate immune exposures from TCR beta sequences and the way those sequences occurred across donors. Typing coverage differed by locus: A, B, C, DRB1 and DQB1 were typed in roughly 620-630 donors, DQA1 in roughly 510, DPA1 in around 610, and DPB1 in roughly 470. Using immunosequencing, the study profiled T cell repertoires from some 670 subjects and related those repertoires to cytomegalovirus serostatus. On the study overall, not on this receptor specifically: The study listed approximately 150 TCR beta chains as associated with cytomegalovirus. A further reported finding was that TCR beta sequences accurately predicted the HLA-A and HLA-B alleles for most subjects in the first cohort. Because counts were too low, approximately 18 rarely observed V segments, including chromosome 9 orphons, were excluded from the earlier analysis of about 500 of the donors. Because some donors lacked HLA typing at each locus, the association tests relied only on the typed subset. In both the original and validation cohorts, the classifier was reported to diagnose cytomegalovirus status with high specificity and sensitivity. A later analysis found that HLA-associated TCR beta chains were more clonally expanded and had lower generation probabilities than equally common non-associated chains. While some public TCRs were present in many individuals, most TCR sequences turned up only very rarely across donors. Assigning TCR associations to individual alleles was difficult when HLA alleles, especially DR and DQ, strongly co-occurred. In a later genetic analysis, a missense DCLRE1C variant was associated with V-gene and J-gene trimming of TCR beta chains, and the association was replicated in an independent cohort. Immune exposure information for the cohort was limited to CMV serostatus. The authors suggested that the approach could potentially be extended to other disease states and immunological phenotypes. The presence/absence analyses assumed that sequencing depth was roughly uniform across donors, and that assumption may not be true. Correlated functional status among segregating V segments might reflect linkage disequilibrium, but an unknown experimental factor could not be ruled out. According to a later analysis, TCR association rates differed among HLA loci, with DRB1 alleles showing the most associated TCRs and HLA-C alleles showing the fewest. A cluster of highly shared sequence variants was judged likely to represent a technical artifact of the sequencing pipeline. In this cohort, only TCR beta chains were sequenced, and detectable features were limited by the absence of alpha or paired-chain data. According to a later genetic analysis, donors in an Asian-associated ancestry cluster had fewer N-insertions in productive TCRs than the roughly 660-donor mean. In an earlier analysis of about 600 of the donors, most TCR beta V segments appeared in productive rearrangements about 87% or about 30% of the time, broadly matching IMGT annotations. In a later analysis, most CMV-associated TCR beta chains were found to appear HLA-restricted, with HLA associations seemingly driven largely by CMV exposure. Because the 87-base-pair reads could not distinguish some IMGT-functional V segments, including TRBV6-2 and TRBV6-3, those segments were excluded. In vitro tests confirmed that a few of the cytomegalovirus-associated TCR beta chains recognize cytomegalovirus antigens. Several of the top co-occurrence clusters appeared to be linked to parvovirus B19, influenza, CMV and Epstein-Barr virus, according to a later analysis. Specific HLA alleles were associated with 18,000 or so TCR beta sequences at a false discovery rate of 0.05 in a later analysis.

Including the terminal cysteine and phenylalanine, the CDR3 comprises 16 residues. Left in the record is the CDR3 DNA by itself, 48 bases read in frame from the first base. Germline trimming: 0 bases from V, 3 bases from J; junction bases outside gene matches: 6. The germline V gene sets CDR1 to SGDLS and CDR2 to YYNGEE. The receptor library was made with the immunoSEQ multiplex PCR assay. A mixture of 60 forward primers for TCR Vbeta segments and 13 reverse primers for TCR Jbeta segments was used in the multiplex PCR. Amplification of the CDR3 region of rearranged TCR beta genes was performed with a multiplex PCR assay on genomic DNA. On the Illumina HiSeq System, the amplified TCR beta libraries were sequenced as 87-base-pair reads. Per the authors' processing: A later analysis tallied 75 million to 85 million unique TCR beta chains across the 640 or so repertoires, and about 12 million of those chains were shared by two or more donors. Raw reads were error-corrected and collapsed into unique sequences by a nearest-neighbor algorithm in which closely related sequences were merged to remove PCR and sequencing errors. Alignment of CDR3 sequences to IMGT reference sequences was used to assign V, D and J gene segments. For a sequence to be retained, a match of at least six nucleotides to both a V gene segment and a J gene segment was required. A rearrangement counted as productive if the CDR3 had no stop codons and remained in frame with V and J, and every other rearrangement counted as non-productive. CDR3 was defined according to IMGT convention as the region running from the second conserved V-encoded cysteine to the conserved J-encoded phenylalanine. The earlier analysis of 450 to 750 of the donors excluded any sequence lacking an unambiguous match to a single V gene segment. In an earlier analysis of about 590 of the donors, a V segment was called functional when productive rearrangements were above 56.7%, and segregating when the standard deviation between donors exceeded 5%. A statistical classification framework was built to diagnose cytomegalovirus status from the catalog of TCR beta chain sequences. In a later analysis, TCR nucleotide sequences were compared against IMGT/GENE-DB human TR gene sequences so that V and J genes could be assigned. The TCRdist pipeline was used in a later analysis to assign CDR3 sequences and most-parsimonious VDJ recombination scenarios. A later analysis defined each TCR beta chain by its CDR3 amino acid sequence plus V-gene family, and excluded reads lacking a unique V-gene family. In a later analysis, 450 to 600 highly shared, low-generation-probability nucleotide sequences were removed to address suspected cross-contamination and a sequencing artifact. For each public chain, a later analysis derived a clonal expansion index from normalized ranks of inferred template counts within each repertoire. In a later analysis, generation probabilities were computed using a VDJ recombination model fitted to out-of-frame rearrangements, and the results were checked against IGoR. In a later analysis, hypergeometric tests were used to score TCR-TCR, TCR-HLA and TCR-CMV co-occurrence, with a repertoire-size bias correction applied to TCR pairs. To estimate false discovery rates, a later analysis permuted the HLA or CMV assignments 20 times. In a later analysis, co-occurring TCRs were grouped using DBSCAN, and TCRdist sequence similarity was added for clustering within HLA-allele-positive subsets. Repertoires with fewer than 30,000 or more than 120,000 public chains, plus five repertoires with anomalous nucleotide sharing, were excluded from co-occurrence clustering. TCRdb re-hosts the immuneACCESS table, in-frame sequences only. Its copies lack some clones; in the studies checked, an unresolved V gene accounts for under half of them, and the cause for the rest is not known. That table is the source of V, J and clone size, and D and trimming were worked out from the DNA. This sample's table carries over 75,000 clones. The top ten hold less than 0.6% of the sample.

The sequence is built from TRBV9 and TRBJ2-3; 8 bases in the middle match TRBD2. Material: PBMCs. This receptor was taken from a man between 45 and 60 years old in good health and CMV-seronegative. Here is the DNA: TGTGCCAGCAGCGTAGGACTAAGCGGGAGTACAGATACGCAGTATTTT. It translates to CASSVGLSGSTDTQYF.